The entry below describes one T cell receptor beta chain. The antigen is undetermined. The sample contains more than one DNA sequence encoding this CDR3. The length of the CDR3 is 10 residues. V was pared by 4 bases and J by 5 bases, with 5 bases between. Looked up from germline, CDR1 is SQVTM and CDR2 is ANQGSEA. TCRdb keeps only in-frame clones here, not all; method: immunoSEQ multiplex PCR. The top ten clones hold roughly 1.9% of a sample with more than 150,000 clones, 75% to 95% of them seen once. This entry comes from a study of T cell responses to AZD1222 COVID-19 vaccine. Notes on the study in general: Close to half of all spike-specific TCRs reportedly target regions of the variants that are unmutated.

Sequencing used peripheral blood, obtained on day 0 of AZD1222 vaccination. The V and J genes are TRBV29-1 and TRBJ1-2; D not certain. This sequence originates from an adult in good health. The CDR3 sequence is CSVAEYGYTF. CDR3 sequence (DNA): TGCAGCGTTGCCGAATATGGCTACACCTTC.